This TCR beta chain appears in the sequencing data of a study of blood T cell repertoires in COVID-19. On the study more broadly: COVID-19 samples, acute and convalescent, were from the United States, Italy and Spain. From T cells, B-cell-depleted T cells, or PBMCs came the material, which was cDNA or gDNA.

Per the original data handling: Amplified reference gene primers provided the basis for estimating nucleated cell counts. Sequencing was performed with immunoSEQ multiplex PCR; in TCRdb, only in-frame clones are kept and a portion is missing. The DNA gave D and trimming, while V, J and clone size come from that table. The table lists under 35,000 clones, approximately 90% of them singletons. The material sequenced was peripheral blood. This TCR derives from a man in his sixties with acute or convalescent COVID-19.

The CDR3 loop reads CASSRTGLSQPQHF. CDR3 sequence (DNA): TGTGCCAGCAGCCGTACAGGGCTGAGTCAGCCCCAGCATTTT. V usage is TRBV11-2 and J usage is TRBJ1-5; D possibly corresponds to TRBD1 (6 bases). CDR1 and CDR2 (germline): SGHAT, FQNNGV. V lost 5 bases to trimming and J lost 6 bases, with 14 bases between them. This CDR3 region has 14 residues.